The next 4 T cell receptor beta chains were all read from a single sample in a study of blood T cell repertoires in COVID-19. TCRdb's copy holds only in-frame clones and misses some; the assay was immunoSEQ multiplex PCR. The repertoire holds around 360,000 clones, with 70% to 90% as singletons. The sequenced material came from peripheral blood. Source of these receptors: a woman younger than 45 with COVID-19, enrolled during active disease.

V and J are TRBV10-3 and TRBJ1-2, with no clear D. The V and J ends lost 2 bases and 4 bases respectively, with 11 bases between them. The CDR3 sequence is 14 residues long. CDR1 and CDR2 from the germline V gene are ENHRY and SYGVKD. The CDR3 DNA reads as TGTGCCATCAGTGAGACCCGGGAGGGCTATGGCTACACCTTC. It encodes CAISETREGYGYTF.

This rearrangement joins TRBV7-9 to TRBJ1-1; D might be TRBD1 (5 bases). Looked up from germline, CDR1 is SEHNR and CDR2 is FQNEAQ (reference sequence). The CDR3 is 13 residues long. The V gene lost 6 bases and the J gene lost 4 bases, with 12 bases spanning the gap. The CDR3 sequence is CASSLLGGTEAFF. The CDR3 DNA sequence: TGTGCCAGCAGTCTGCTGGGGGGCACTGAAGCTTTCTTT.

The chain uses TRBV6-5 and TRBJ2-1, with 8 positions matching TRBD2. V lost 5 bases and J lost 4; bases outside the gene matches: 4. The CDR3 is 14 residues long. Germline V gives CDR1 MNHEY, CDR2 SVGAGI. CDR3: CASSRREAYNEQFF. The CDR3 DNA reads as TGTGCCAGCAGTCGGCGGGAGGCATACAATGAGCAGTTCTTC.

The gene calls are TRBV5-6 and TRBJ2-7, with D possibly being TRBD2 (5 bases). This CDR3 comprises 14 residues. Germline V gene lookup returns CDR1 SGHDT and CDR2 YYEEEE. Trimming pared 1 base from V and 7 bases from J, leaving 15 bases between. CDR3 DNA: TGTGCCAGCAGCTTGTTCCGGGGTACTGGGGAGCAGTACTTC. Its translation is CASSLFRGTGEQYF.